Presented here are 21 T cell receptor beta chains from one specimen sequenced in a study of blood T cell repertoires in COVID-19. Sequenced by immunoSEQ multiplex PCR; TCRdb stores in-frame clones only, minus some. The sample contains about 360,000 clones, more than 85% of which appear only once. Input material: peripheral blood. Receptors were obtained from a human donor in a cohort sampled during active COVID-19.

This chain links TRBV4-1 with TRBJ2-5; 12 positions match TRBD2. CDR1 is MGHRA and CDR2 is YSYEKL in the germline V gene. The length of the CDR3 is 16 residues. Trimming took 6 bases from V and 5 from J; bases not matched to a gene: 10. CDR3 in amino acids: CASSRDGLAGRETQYF. CDR3 sequence (DNA): TGCGCCAGCAGTCGAGACGGACTAGCGGGGCGTGAGACCCAGTACTTC.

The chain carries TRBV7-8 and TRBJ2-7, with D maybe TRBD1 (5 bases). CDR3 length: 14 amino acids. Germline V gives CDR1 SGHVS, CDR2 FQNEAQ. Trimming shortened V by 1 base and J by 4 bases, and 11 bases separated the two germline ends. CDR3 bases: TGTGCCAGCAGCTTAGGAAGGGGAAGGTACGAGCAGTACTTC. Translated, it gives CASSLGRGRYEQYF. Full variable domain (outside the CDR3, taken from reference TRBV7-8 and TRBJ2-7): GAGVSQSPRYKVAKRGQDVALRCDPISGHVSLFWYQQALGQGPEFLTYFQNEAQLDKSGLPSDRFFAERPEGSVSTLKIQRTQQEDSAVYLCASSLGRGRYEQYFGPGTRLTVT.

The V gene is TRBV7-9, the J gene TRBJ2-3, with TRBD2 matching 10 bases. In germline, CDR1 is SEHNR, CDR2 FQNEAQ (reference sequence). The V gene end was trimmed by 4 bases and the J gene end by 2 bases; junction bases not matched to a gene: 6. This CDR3 region has 16 residues. CDR3 bases: TGTGCCAGCAGCTCACTAGCGGGGTCCCTCACAGATACGCAGTATTTT. Its protein is CASSSLAGSLTDTQYF.

The rearrangement links TRBV5-1 to TRBJ1-2; 7 bases line up with TRBD1. The CDR3 extends over 15 amino acids. Trimming took 3 bases from V and 7 from J; bases not matched to a gene: 12. Germline V gene sequence: CDR1 SGHRS, CDR2 YFSETQ. The CDR3 here is CASSSHFDRESGYTF. The CDR3 DNA follows: TGCGCCAGCAGCTCCCATTTTGACAGGGAGAGTGGCTACACCTTC.

The chain uses TRBV4-2 and TRBJ2-7, with 14 bases that match TRBD2. With 0 bases clipped from V and 4 bases from J, the junction kept 11 bases outside the gene matches. The CDR3 totals 19 residues. CDR1 LGHNA and CDR2 YNFKEQ come from the germline V gene. In nucleotides, the CDR3 is TGTGCCAGCAGCCAAGATTTGGGACTAGCGGGAGTAAAAGGGTACGAGCAGTACTTC. Amino acid sequence: CASSQDLGLAGVKGYEQYF.

This clone was counted a single time. The chain uses TRBV7-3 and TRBJ2-1, with D perhaps TRBD1 (6 bases). CDR3 length: 15 residues. V lost 3 bases and J lost 5, with 14 bases in between. The germline gives CDR1 SGHTA, CDR2 FQGTGA. The CDR3 loop reads CASSLLRGSDNEQFF. CDR3 sequence (DNA): TGTGCCAGCAGCTTGTTGAGGGGGAGCGACAATGAGCAGTTCTTC.

This rearrangement joins TRBV5-1 to TRBJ1-5; TRBD1 agrees at 10 bases. Germline V gene lookup returns CDR1 SGHRS and CDR2 YFSETQ. The CDR3 sequence is 15 residues long. Unmatched junction bases numbered 4, after V lost 4 bases and J lost 3 bases. CDR3 in DNA: TGCGCCAGCAGCCAGACAGGGGGCGACAATCAGCCCCAGCATTTT. It yields the protein CASSQTGGDNQPQHF.

This chain uses TRBV5-1 with TRBJ2-7, with 9 positions matching TRBD2. The CDR3 covers 18 residues. Per the germline V gene, CDR1 is SGHRS and CDR2 is YFSETQ. V was clipped by 1 base and J by 2 bases; unmatched bases: 13. The CDR3 region has the DNA TGCGCCAGCAGCTTGTACAGCGGGGGGAAGAGTCTTACCTACGAGCAGTACTTC. Translated, it gives CASSLYSGGKSLTYEQYF.

The CDR3 sequence is CASSEPGQNTEAFF. Here the CDR3 DNA reads TGTGCCAGCAGTGAACCGGGACAGAACACTGAAGCTTTCTTT. The rearrangement joins TRBV6-1 to TRBJ1-1, with D possibly being TRBD1 (6 bases). The V end lost 2 bases, the J end lost 1 base, and 8 bases lay between the germline ends. The CDR3 is made up of 14 amino acids. CDR1 and CDR2 from the germline V gene are MNHNS and SASEGT.

The chain uses TRBV6-5 and TRBJ2-3, with 7 bases that match TRBD2. This CDR3 region has 14 residues. Per germline, CDR1 MNHEY and CDR2 SVGAGI. V lost 4 bases to trimming and J lost 2 bases; unmatched junction nucleotides: 3. This chain's CDR3 is CASSWAGDTDTQYF. The CDR3 DNA follows: TGTGCCAGCAGTTGGGCGGGAGACACAGATACGCAGTATTTT.

The count of this clone is one. V gene TRBV7-3 combines with J gene TRBJ2-1; TRBD2 matches 9 bases. Germline V gives CDR1 SGHTA, CDR2 FQGTGA. The CDR3 consists of 15 residues. V trimming: 5 bases; J trimming: 4 bases; junction bases outside the gene matches: 6. The CDR3 spells CASSPRLAGYNEQFF. DNA of the CDR3: TGTGCCAGCAGCCCCCGGCTAGCGGGGTACAATGAGCAGTTCTTC.

This chain connects TRBV6-4 to TRBJ1-4; 8 nucleotides agree with TRBD1. V lost 7 bases to trimming and J lost 7 bases; unmatched junction nucleotides: 5. This CDR3 is 13 amino acids long. Germline V CDR1 and CDR2: MRHNA, SNTAGT. The CDR3 nucleotides are TGTGCCAGCAAGGAGACAGGGGCTGAAAAACTGTTTTTT. Protein sequence: CASKETGAEKLFF.

This CDR3 reads CASSLVASGGPDTQYF. The CDR3 DNA reads as TGTGCCAGTAGCCTGGTGGCTAGCGGGGGCCCAGATACGCAGTATTTT. This sequence joins TRBV19 and TRBJ2-3, with TRBD2 matching 10 bases. The germline gives CDR1 LNHDA, CDR2 SQIVND (reference sequence). This CDR3 region has 16 residues. The V segment lost 6 bases and the J segment 4 bases; nucleotides outside the gene matches: 10.

The V and J genes are TRBV7-8 and TRBJ2-7, with 9 bases identical to TRBD1. Germline V gene lookup returns CDR1 SGHVS and CDR2 FQNEAQ. Losses at the gene ends were 4 bases for V and 7 bases for J; bases not matched to a gene: 2. This CDR3 is 12 amino acids long. CDR3 residues: CASSSTGGEQYF. The CDR3 DNA reads as TGTGCCAGCAGCTCGACAGGGGGAGAGCAGTACTTC.

This sequence joins TRBV4-1 and TRBJ2-1, with 7 bases that match TRBD1. The CDR3 extends over 16 amino acids. CDR1 MGHRA and CDR2 YSYEKL come from the germline V gene. V gave up 2 bases and J gave up 7 bases; unmatched junction bases: 11. The CDR3 loop reads CASSQPRQGLRNEQFF. CDR3 sequence (DNA): TGCGCCAGCAGCCAACCTAGACAGGGCCTTAGAAATGAGCAGTTCTTC.

The chain couples TRBV3-1 (or the pseudogene TRBV3-2) to TRBJ1-6, with D maybe TRBD1 (5 bases). Per germline, CDR1 LGHDT and CDR2 YNNKEL (reference sequence). V lost 1 base and J lost 4, with 11 bases in between. The CDR3 covers 16 residues. In DNA form, the CDR3 reads TGTGCCAGCAGCCAAGGACCGGACACTTATAATTCACCCCTCCACTTT. It is translated as CASSQGPDTYNSPLHF.

This clone came up once. V gene TRBV5-4 combines with J gene TRBJ2-1; TRBD1 is a possible D gene (6 bases). The CDR3 is 15 amino acids. Looked up from germline, CDR1 is SGHNT and CDR2 is YYREEE (reference sequence). Trimming took 3 bases from V and 7 from J, leaving 17 bases between them. The CDR3 bases are TGTGCCAGCAGCTCCCGGTCCGACAGGCGGAATGAGCAGTTCTTC. Protein sequence: CASSSRSDRRNEQFF.

This clone was recorded once. V is TRBV20-1 and J is TRBJ1-2; D remains ambiguous. V was cut by 5 bases and J by 3 bases, with 4 bases left in between. CDR1 is DFQATT and CDR2 is SNEGSKA in the germline V gene (reference sequence). The CDR3 has 10 residues. The CDR3 loop is CSAPDYGYTF. CDR3 sequence (DNA): TGCAGTGCTCCCGACTATGGCTACACCTTC.

This sequence joins TRBV6-5 and TRBJ2-5, with D possibly matching TRBD1 (6 bases). Germline loops: CDR1 MNHEY, CDR2 SVGAGI. The CDR3 contains 12 residues. Trimming cost V 6 bases and J 4 bases, with 9 bases left between them. For the CDR3, the DNA is TGTGCCAGCAGCAGGGGAAGAGAGACCCAGTACTTC. The encoded protein is CASSRGRETQYF.

The V call is TRBV29-1, the J call TRBJ2-4; 11 bases match TRBD2. After removal of 6 bases from V and 2 bases from J, the junction contained 6 bases not matched to a gene. Looked up from germline, CDR1 is SQVTM and CDR2 is ANQGSEA. The CDR3 has 15 residues. As DNA, the CDR3 is TGCAGCGTGGTTAGCGGGAGGGCCACCAAAAACATTCAGTACTTC. Its translation: CSVVSGRATKNIQYF.

This clone was detected once. This sequence joins TRBV6-1 and TRBJ2-7; D might be TRBD2 (5 bases). Germline V CDR1 and CDR2: MNHNS, SASEGT. The V and J ends lost 4 bases and 3 bases respectively, with 19 bases between them. The CDR3 is 16 residues long. The CDR3: CASSATRGRGFYEQYF. CDR3 bases: TGTGCCAGCAGTGCAACCCGCGGACGGGGATTCTACGAGCAGTACTTC.